This T cell receptor beta chain was sequenced during a study of PD-1 blockade in classical Hodgkin lymphoma. The CDR3 has 16 amino acids. CDR1 and CDR2 (germline): SGHTA, FQGNSA. Profiled with immunoSEQ multiplex PCR; TCRdb holds only in-frame clones, not every one. This repertoire shows some 18,000 clones, around 90% found once; its top ten account for 5%. Time point noted: cycle 4 day 1 (C4D1), after around six weeks of nivolumab. There was relapse after autologous stem cell transplantation in every patient, and there was variation in brentuximab vedotin exposure. After thawing, PBMCs were subjected to magnetic negative selection to isolate CD8+ T cells.

The clonotype originates from a human donor with classical Hodgkin lymphoma. The rearrangement joins TRBV7-2 to TRBJ2-5; D is perhaps TRBD2 (6 bases). The J call is uncertain, as TRBJ2-7 better fits the DNA end. The sample in question was CD8+ T cells from blood, obtained before the fourth cycle of nivolumab. CDR3 region: CASSLRPGDSRYEQYF. For the CDR3, the DNA is TGTGCCAGCAGCTTACGTCCGGGAGATTCCCGCTACGAGCAGTACTTC.